This TCR beta chain comes out of a study of cytomegalovirus exposure and HLA in healthy donors. Study summary: Out of 398 genotyped donors, roughly 80% belonged to the Caucasian-associated ancestry cluster.

Findings and limits, study-wide: Analyses of presence/absence relied on an assumption of roughly uniform sequencing depth across donors. Investigators reported some 150 TCR beta chains as tied to cytomegalovirus.

A multiplex PCR was run with 60 Vbeta primers and 13 Jbeta primers. The table came from immunoSEQ multiplex PCR; TCRdb's copy has only in-frame clones and leaves some out. The table records 150,000 to 160,000 clones, less than 85% of them present only once. Turning to this clone: What it binds is not known.

CDR3 length: 16 residues. From germline, CDR1 is SGHRS and CDR2 YFSETQ. The V segment lost 2 bases and the J segment 8 bases; nucleotides outside the gene matches: 13. The chain joins TRBV5-1 to TRBJ2-1, with 7 bases matching TRBD2. Material for sequencing was PBMCs. The clonotype comes from a woman aged 45 to 65 in good health and CMV-seropositive. CDR3 residues: CASSFPTIGGSDEQFF. In DNA form, the CDR3 reads TGCGCCAGCAGCTTTCCTACTATCGGGGGGAGCGATGAGCAGTTCTTC.